This T cell receptor beta chain was identified during a study of blood T cells in healthy people across ages (dated by TCRdb to between 2014 and 2017). The study in broad terms: Template switching captured roughly one uniquely barcoded TCR beta cDNA molecule per two T cells in model experiments. Four age groups were formed from the donors: young (average about 16 years), middle-aged (around 37), aged (around 62) and long-lived (around 82). To avoid experimental bias, donors of different ages were distributed randomly across sequencing lanes. The study analyzed two additional independent replicas of 1 million unique cDNA reads from the same blood draw for two donors, one aged 18 to 30 and one aged 80 or older. The study measured age-related changes in TCR beta repertoire diversity using deep sequencing normalized with unique cDNA molecular identifiers. General conclusions and limits of the study: The CMV infection status of donors was not known, potentially confounding age-related changes in expanded clonotypes. As age increased, observed TCR beta diversity per million T cells dropped in a roughly linear way, and a significant reduction was already evident by age roughly 36. Compared with the aged group, more naive CD4+ T cells, fewer expanded clones and increased TCR diversity were shown by the long-lived group, suggesting age selection. A strong correlation was found between observed TCR beta diversity and the percentage of naive T cells measured by flow cytometry. Because profiling used bulk unsorted PBMCs, naive and antigen-experienced compartments could not be compared conclusively. Total diversity estimates from one million sequenced T cells were considered lower bounds and underestimates.

The library came from 5' RACE. The run used an Illumina HiSeq 2500. A second about 6 to 11 cycle PCR used a sample-barcoded 5' primer and a J-beta primer mix. Each TCR beta cDNA molecule received a unique molecular identifier from a template-switch 5' adaptor carrying 12 random nucleotides. Each sample yielded at least 3 million CDR3-containing paired-end reads. First-strand cDNA synthesis was performed from all RNA using the Mint cDNA synthesis kit, with priming by a TRBC-specific oligonucleotide. All cDNA was treated with uracil-DNA glycosylase and then went through a first 18-cycle PCR with the universal primers M1SS and BC2_uni_R. In the original analysis: For normalization, 1 million high-quality reads, each with a distinct molecular identifier, were randomly selected from each sample. Instead of being binned into consensus sequences, reads with shared molecular identifiers were discarded. MiTCR, run with a Q25 quality threshold and the strictest error-elimination algorithm, handled CDR3 identification, clonotype clustering and error correction. A nonparametric unseen species model with Euler transformation was used to estimate lower-bound total TCR beta diversity. Through fastp at Q25 and MiXCR, TCRdb rebuilt clones from the public reads, retaining in-frame beta chains. Each CDR3 protein gets just one entry, which takes the most common genes and DNA from the rows behind it. TCRdb assigned the V and J calls; the authors' analysis was not used. The sample table shows over 1.5 million distinct CDR3 sequences, and just under 50% are seen once. About 2.1% of the sample is in the top ten clones.

Remarks on this clonotype: It lacks a known antigen. Within one base of it there is no much larger clone, and no base qualities were kept.

From cysteine to phenylalanine, the CDR3 is 12 amino acids long. Just CDR3 DNA is preserved here, 36 bases in frame from base 1. At the junction V is shortened by 2 bases and J by 9 bases, with 8 bases in between. CDR1 and CDR2 were assigned from the germline V gene as MNHEY and SVGEGT. Systemically healthy Caucasian individuals from Russia, 39 in total and aged roughly 6 to 95 years, were included as donors. Around 9.8 milliliters of peripheral blood were collected from each donor into EDTA-treated Vacutainer tubes. Ficoll-Paque density-gradient centrifugation was used to isolate PBMCs, with at least 7 million obtained per sample. Trizol reagent was used to extract total RNA from the PBMCs, yielding at least 5 micrograms per sample. Naive CD45RAhigh/CD27high T cell percentages were measured by flow cytometry on a PBMC aliquot from every donor.

This TCR came from a woman in her thirties or forties in good health. Here the chain combines TRBV6-2 or TRBV6-3 and TRBJ2-1; the D gene identity is not certain. What was sequenced was blood. The CDR3 region reads CASSYRPTEQFF. The DNA sequence follows: TGTGCCAGCAGTTACAGGCCCACTGAGCAGTTCTTC.